The entry below gives a single T cell receptor (beta chain) sequence along with its context. Antigen specificity is unknown. This sample is drawn from a study of Ad26.COV2.S vaccination and SARS-CoV-2 variants. As for the study in general: Once or twice, 56 days apart, Ad26.COV2.S was delivered intramuscularly. General study results and limits: Breadth of non-spike TCRs did not differ between vaccinees and placebo recipients.

Assay used: immunoSEQ multiplex PCR; TCRdb lists only in-frame clones, some missing. The table includes roughly 270,000 clones, around 87% detected once. Treatment reported: roughly 18 received Ad26.COV2.S at low or high dose, single or two shots; about 5 received placebo; per-sample allocation not given. Repertoires come from day 63 after the first vaccine or placebo injection. Boston provided a donor who was an adult aged 18-55 years. The CDR3 has 14 residues. Germline assignment: CDR1 GTSNPN and CDR2 SVGIG (reference sequence). Trimming shortened V by 5 bases and J by 0 bases, and 11 bases separated the two germline ends.

The source material was peripheral blood, sampled in a trial of Ad26.COV2.S vaccine versus placebo. The gene calls are TRBV30 and TRBJ1-5; no reliable D call. This receptor was obtained from a person between 18 and 65 years old who received the Ad26.COV2.S COVID-19 vaccine or a placebo. CDR3 region: CAWGSSYSNQPQHF. The CDR3 DNA reads TGTGCCTGGGGTTCTTCTTATAGCAATCAGCCCCAGCATTTT.